Listed here are 3 T cell receptor beta chains from one sample, sequenced in a study of blood T cell repertoires in COVID-19. Libraries were prepared by immunoSEQ multiplex PCR; TCRdb keeps only in-frame clonotypes and omits some of them. The data contain approximately 470,000 clones, 80% to 90% of them singletons. The specimen was peripheral blood. The receptors originated from a human donor in a cohort sampled during active COVID-19.

The J gene is TRBJ2-5, the V gene TRBV5-6, with 8 nucleotides matching TRBD2. The CDR3 loop spans 15 amino acids. With 3 bases clipped from V and 2 bases from J, the junction kept 6 bases outside the gene matches. Germline CDR1 SGHDT, CDR2 YYEEEE. The CDR3 reads CASSSTGTSQETQYF. The CDR3 nucleotides are TGTGCCAGCAGCTCAACTGGGACTAGTCAAGAGACCCAGTACTTC.

The chain carries TRBV3-1 (or the pseudogene TRBV3-2) and TRBJ2-5; 8 nucleotides agree with TRBD1. Germline V gives CDR1 LGHDT, CDR2 YNNKEL (reference sequence). V lost 0 bases and J lost 5; bases outside the gene matches: 5. The CDR3 has 15 amino acids. CDR3 in amino acids: CASSQEDRVKETQYF. In DNA form, the CDR3 reads TGTGCCAGCAGCCAAGAGGACAGGGTGAAGGAGACCCAGTACTTC.

The chain recombines TRBV19 with TRBJ1-2; 7 bases line up with TRBD1. Germline lookup yields CDR1 LNHDA and CDR2 SQIVND (reference sequence). The CDR3 spans 15 residues. The ends lost 5 bases at V and 4 bases at J; junction bases unmatched: 10. CDR3: CASSLEQGTLYGYTF. CDR3 bases: TGTGCCAGTAGTCTCGAACAGGGGACGCTCTATGGCTACACCTTC.